Given below is one TCR beta chain in context. Its antigen is as yet unknown. These data come from a study of T cell responses to AZD1222 COVID-19 vaccine. Study-level background: Doses given second, at about 4 or about 12 weeks, were pooled. General study results and limits: Spike-specific TCR repertoires showed rising breadth and depth after two AZD1222 doses. Donors were chiefly white British, with a greater number of females, and clonal diversity was perhaps underestimated. CD4 TCRs linked to vaccination spanned spike, dominating at 160-218 and 743-854.

This CDR3 region has 16 residues. Trimming removed 5 bases from V and 2 bases from J, with 15 bases in between. Germline V gene data show CDR1 as SGHTA and CDR2 as FQGTGA. Only in-frame clones appear in the TCRdb table, and some are missing; sequencing was by immunoSEQ multiplex PCR. The sample contains around 170,000 clones, about nine tenths of which appear only once. Specimen: peripheral blood, collected on day 0 of AZD1222 vaccination. The chain has TRBV7-3 and TRBJ2-2; tentatively, D is TRBD1 or TRBD2 (6 bases each). The sequence was obtained from an adult in good health. The CDR3 spells CASSPPGAGNTGELFF. For the CDR3, the DNA is TGTGCCAGCAGCCCCCCGGGGGCCGGTAACACCGGGGAGCTGTTTTTT.